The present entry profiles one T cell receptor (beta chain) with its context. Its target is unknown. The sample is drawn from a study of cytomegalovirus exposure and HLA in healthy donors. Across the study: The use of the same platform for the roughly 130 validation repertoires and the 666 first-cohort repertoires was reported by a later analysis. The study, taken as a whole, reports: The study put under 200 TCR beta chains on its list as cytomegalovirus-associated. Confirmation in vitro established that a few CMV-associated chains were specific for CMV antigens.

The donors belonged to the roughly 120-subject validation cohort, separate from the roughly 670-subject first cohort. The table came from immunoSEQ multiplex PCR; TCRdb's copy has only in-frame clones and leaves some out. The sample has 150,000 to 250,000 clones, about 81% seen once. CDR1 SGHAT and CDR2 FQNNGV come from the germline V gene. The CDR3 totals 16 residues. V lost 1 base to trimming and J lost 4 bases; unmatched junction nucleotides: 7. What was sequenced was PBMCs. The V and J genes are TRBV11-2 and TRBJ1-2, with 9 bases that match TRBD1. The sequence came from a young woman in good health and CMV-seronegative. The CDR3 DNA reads TGTGCCAGCAGCTTAGTTAGACAGGGGGTAGGCTATGGCTACACCTTC. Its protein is CASSLVRQGVGYGYTF.